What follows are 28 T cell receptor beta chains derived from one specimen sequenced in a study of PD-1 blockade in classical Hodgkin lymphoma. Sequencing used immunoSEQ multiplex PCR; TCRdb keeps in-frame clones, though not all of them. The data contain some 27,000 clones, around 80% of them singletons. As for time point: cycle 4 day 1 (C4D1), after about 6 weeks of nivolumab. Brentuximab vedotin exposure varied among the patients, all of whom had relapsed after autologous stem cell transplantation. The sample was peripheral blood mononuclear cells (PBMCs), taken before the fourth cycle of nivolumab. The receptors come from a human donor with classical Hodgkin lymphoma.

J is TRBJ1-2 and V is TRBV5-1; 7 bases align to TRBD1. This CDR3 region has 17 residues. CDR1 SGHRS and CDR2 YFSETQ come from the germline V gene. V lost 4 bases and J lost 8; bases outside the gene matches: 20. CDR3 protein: CASSLPFAQQGSWGYTF. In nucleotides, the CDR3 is TGCGCCAGCAGCCTCCCTTTCGCTCAACAGGGGTCGTGGGGCTACACCTTC.

The CDR3 sequence is CASSQGDKKTQYF. The CDR3 DNA reads as TGCGCCAGCAGCCAAGGGGACAAAAAGACCCAGTACTTC. The chain uses TRBV4-1 and TRBJ2-5, with a possible D match to TRBD1 (6 bases). The CDR3 is 13 amino acids. The germline V gene has CDR1 MGHRA and CDR2 YSYEKL. Between the trimmed V and J ends, which lost 1 base and 6 bases, there was a span of 9 bases.

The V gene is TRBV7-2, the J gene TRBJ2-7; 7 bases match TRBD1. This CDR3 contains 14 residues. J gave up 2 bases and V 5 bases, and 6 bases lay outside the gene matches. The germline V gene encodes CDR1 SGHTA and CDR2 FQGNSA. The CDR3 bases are TGTGCCAGCAGCGGGGGACAGCTACCCTACGAGCAGTACTTC. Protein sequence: CASSGGQLPYEQYF.

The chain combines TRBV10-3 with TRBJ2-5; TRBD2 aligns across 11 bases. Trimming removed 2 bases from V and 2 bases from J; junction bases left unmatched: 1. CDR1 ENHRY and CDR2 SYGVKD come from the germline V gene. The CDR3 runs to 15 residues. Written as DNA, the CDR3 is TGTGCCATCAGTGAGACTAGCGGGGGACAAGAGACCCAGTACTTC. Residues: CAISETSGGQETQYF.

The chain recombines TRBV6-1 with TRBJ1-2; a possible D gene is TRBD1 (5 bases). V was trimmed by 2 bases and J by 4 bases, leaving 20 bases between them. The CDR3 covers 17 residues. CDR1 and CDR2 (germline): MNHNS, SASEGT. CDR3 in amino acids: CASSESGWGLSAYGYTF. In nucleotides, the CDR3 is TGTGCCAGCAGTGAATCTGGTTGGGGCTTAAGCGCCTATGGCTACACCTTC.

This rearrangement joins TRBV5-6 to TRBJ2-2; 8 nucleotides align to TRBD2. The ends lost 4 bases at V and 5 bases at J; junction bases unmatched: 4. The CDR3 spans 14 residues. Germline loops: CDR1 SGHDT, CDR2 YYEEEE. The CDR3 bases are TGTGCCAGCAGCAGCGGGAGTGAGACCGGGGAGCTGTTTTTT. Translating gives CASSSGSETGELFF.

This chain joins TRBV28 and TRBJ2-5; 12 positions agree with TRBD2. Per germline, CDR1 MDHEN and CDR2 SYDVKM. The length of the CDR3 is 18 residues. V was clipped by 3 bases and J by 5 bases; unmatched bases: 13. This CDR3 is CASSLKGLAGGPGETQYF. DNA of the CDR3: TGTGCCAGCAGTTTGAAAGGTCTAGCGGGAGGGCCAGGGGAGACCCAGTACTTC.

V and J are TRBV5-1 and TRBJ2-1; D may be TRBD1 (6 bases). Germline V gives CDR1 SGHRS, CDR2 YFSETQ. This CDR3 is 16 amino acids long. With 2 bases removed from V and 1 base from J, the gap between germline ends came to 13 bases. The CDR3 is CASSFDRFVSYNEQFF. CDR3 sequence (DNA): TGCGCCAGCAGCTTCGACAGGTTCGTTTCCTACAATGAGCAGTTCTTC.

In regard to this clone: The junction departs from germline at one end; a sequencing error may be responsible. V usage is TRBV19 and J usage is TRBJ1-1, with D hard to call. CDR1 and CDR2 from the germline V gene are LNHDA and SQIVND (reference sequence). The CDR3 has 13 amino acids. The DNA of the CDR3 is TGTGCCAGTAGTAGGGTAGGGAACGCTGAAGCTTTCTTT. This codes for CASSRVGNAEAFF.

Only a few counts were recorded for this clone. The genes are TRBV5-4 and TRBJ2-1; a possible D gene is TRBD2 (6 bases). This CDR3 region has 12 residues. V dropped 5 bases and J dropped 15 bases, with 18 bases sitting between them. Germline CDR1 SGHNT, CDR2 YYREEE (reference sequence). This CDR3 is CASRAVGSEPFF. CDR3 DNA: TGTGCCAGCAGAGCGGTCGGGAGCGAACCGTTCTTC.

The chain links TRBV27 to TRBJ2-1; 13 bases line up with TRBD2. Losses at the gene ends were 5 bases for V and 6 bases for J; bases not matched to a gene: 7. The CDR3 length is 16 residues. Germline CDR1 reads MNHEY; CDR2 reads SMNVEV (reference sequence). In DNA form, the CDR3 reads TGTGCCAGCAGTGCCCTACTAGCGGGGGGGCTCAATGAGCAGTTCTTC. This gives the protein CASSALLAGGLNEQFF.

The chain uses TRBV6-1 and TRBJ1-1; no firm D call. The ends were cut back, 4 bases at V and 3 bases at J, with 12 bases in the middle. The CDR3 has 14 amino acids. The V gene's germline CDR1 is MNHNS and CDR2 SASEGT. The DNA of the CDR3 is TGTGCCAGCAGTGCGATAGGCGGGTACACTGAAGCTTTCTTT. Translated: CASSAIGGYTEAFF.

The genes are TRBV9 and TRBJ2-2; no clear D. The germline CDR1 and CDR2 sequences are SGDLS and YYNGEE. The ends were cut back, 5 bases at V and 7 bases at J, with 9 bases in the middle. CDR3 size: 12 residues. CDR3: CASSDLSGELFF. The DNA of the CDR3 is TGTGCCAGCAGTGATCTGAGCGGGGAGCTGTTTTTT.

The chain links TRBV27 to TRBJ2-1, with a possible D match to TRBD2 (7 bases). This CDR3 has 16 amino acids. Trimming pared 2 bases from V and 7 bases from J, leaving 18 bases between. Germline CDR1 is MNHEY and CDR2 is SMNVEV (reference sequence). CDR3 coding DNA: TGTGCCAGCAGTTTACCAAAGGGGGGAGGGAAGAATGAGCAGTTCTTC. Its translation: CASSLPKGGGKNEQFF.

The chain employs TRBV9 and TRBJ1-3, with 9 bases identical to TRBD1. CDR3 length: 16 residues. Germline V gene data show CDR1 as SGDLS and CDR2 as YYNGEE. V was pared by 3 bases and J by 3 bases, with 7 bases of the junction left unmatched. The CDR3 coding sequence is TGTGCCAGCAGCGATAAACAGGGGGCTGTTGGAAACACCATATATTTT. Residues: CASSDKQGAVGNTIYF.

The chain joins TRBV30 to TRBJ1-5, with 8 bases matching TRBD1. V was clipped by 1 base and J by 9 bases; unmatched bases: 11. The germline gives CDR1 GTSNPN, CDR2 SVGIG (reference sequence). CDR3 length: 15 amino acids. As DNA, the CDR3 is TGTGCCTGGAGTGCAGGAGGGGCAGGGGGCCTGCCCCAGCATTTT. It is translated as CAWSAGGAGGLPQHF.

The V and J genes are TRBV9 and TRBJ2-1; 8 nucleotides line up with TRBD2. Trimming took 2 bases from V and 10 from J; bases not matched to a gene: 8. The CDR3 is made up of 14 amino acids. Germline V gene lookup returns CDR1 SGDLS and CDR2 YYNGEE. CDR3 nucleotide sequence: TGTGCCAGCAGCGTCGGGAGGGCCAGGTGGGAGCAGTTCTTC. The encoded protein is CASSVGRARWEQFF.

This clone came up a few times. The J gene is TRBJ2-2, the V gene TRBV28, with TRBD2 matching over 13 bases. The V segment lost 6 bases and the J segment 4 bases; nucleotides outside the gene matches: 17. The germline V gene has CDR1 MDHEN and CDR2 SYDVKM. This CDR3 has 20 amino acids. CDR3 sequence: CASSVVAGLAGLRGTGELFF. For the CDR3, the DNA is TGTGCCAGCAGCGTGGTGGCGGGACTAGCGGGGTTGCGCGGCACCGGGGAGCTGTTTTTT.

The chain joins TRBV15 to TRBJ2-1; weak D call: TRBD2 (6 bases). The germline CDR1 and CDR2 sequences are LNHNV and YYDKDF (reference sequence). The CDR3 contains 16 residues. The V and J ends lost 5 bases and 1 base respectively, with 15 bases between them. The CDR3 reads CATSGPHGGSYNEQFF. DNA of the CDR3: TGTGCCACCAGCGGGCCCCACGGGGGATCCTACAATGAGCAGTTCTTC.

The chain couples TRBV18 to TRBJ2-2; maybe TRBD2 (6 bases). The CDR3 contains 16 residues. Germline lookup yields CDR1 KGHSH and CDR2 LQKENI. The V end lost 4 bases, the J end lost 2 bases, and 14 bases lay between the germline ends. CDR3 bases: TGTGCCAGCTCACGAACAGTCGGGAGTAACACCGGGGAGCTGTTTTTT. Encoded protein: CASSRTVGSNTGELFF.

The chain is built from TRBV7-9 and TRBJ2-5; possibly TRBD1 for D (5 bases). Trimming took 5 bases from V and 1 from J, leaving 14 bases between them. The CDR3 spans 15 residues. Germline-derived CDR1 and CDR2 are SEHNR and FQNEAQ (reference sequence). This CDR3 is CASSHPTVPQETQYF. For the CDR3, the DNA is TGTGCCAGCAGCCACCCGACAGTACCCCAAGAGACCCAGTACTTC. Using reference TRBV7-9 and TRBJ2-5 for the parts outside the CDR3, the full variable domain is DTGVSQNPRHKITKRGQNVTFRCDPISEHNRLYWYRQTLGQGPEFLTYFQNEAQLEKSRLLSDRFSAERPKGSFSTLEIQRTEQGDSAMYLCASSHPTVPQETQYFGPGTRLLVL.

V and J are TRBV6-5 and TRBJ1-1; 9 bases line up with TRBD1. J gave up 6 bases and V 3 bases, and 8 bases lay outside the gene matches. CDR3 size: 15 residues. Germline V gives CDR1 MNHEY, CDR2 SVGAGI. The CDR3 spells CASSYTGTGISEAFF. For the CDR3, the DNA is TGTGCCAGCAGTTATACCGGGACAGGGATCTCTGAAGCTTTCTTT.

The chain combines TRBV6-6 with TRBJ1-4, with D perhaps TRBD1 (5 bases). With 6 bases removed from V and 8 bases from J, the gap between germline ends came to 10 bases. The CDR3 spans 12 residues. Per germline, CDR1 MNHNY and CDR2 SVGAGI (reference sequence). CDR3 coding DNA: TGTGCCAGCAGGACGGGACTGGAAAAACTGTTTTTT. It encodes CASRTGLEKLFF.

The CDR3 sequence is CASSLDLAGTDTQYF. CDR3 in DNA: TGCGCCAGCAGCTTGGATCTAGCGGGGACAGATACGCAGTATTTT. This chain connects TRBV5-1 to TRBJ2-3, with 9 bases identical to TRBD2. From germline, CDR1 is SGHRS and CDR2 YFSETQ. The CDR3 contains 15 residues. V dropped 0 bases and J dropped 3; count of bases not matched to a gene: 2.

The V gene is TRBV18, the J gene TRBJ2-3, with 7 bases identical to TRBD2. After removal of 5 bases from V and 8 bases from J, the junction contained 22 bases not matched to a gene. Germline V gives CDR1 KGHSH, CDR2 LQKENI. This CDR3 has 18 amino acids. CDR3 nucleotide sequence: TGTGCCAGCTCAAGCTTCACTGGCGCGGGAGTCAAAGGGGCTACGCAGTATTTT. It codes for CASSSFTGAGVKGATQYF.

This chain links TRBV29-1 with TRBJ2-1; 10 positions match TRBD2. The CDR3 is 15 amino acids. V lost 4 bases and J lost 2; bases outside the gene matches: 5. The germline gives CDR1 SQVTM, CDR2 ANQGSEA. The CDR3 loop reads CSVVVSGRTYNEQFF. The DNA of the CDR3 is TGCAGCGTTGTTGTTAGCGGGAGGACCTACAATGAGCAGTTCTTC.

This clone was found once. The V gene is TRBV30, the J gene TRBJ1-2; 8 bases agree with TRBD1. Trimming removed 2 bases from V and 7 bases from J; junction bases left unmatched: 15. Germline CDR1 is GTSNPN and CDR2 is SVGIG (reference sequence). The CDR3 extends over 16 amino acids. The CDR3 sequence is CAWSSLGARGPTGYTF. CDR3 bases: TGTGCCTGGAGTTCTCTCGGGGCCAGGGGGCCAACTGGCTACACCTTC.

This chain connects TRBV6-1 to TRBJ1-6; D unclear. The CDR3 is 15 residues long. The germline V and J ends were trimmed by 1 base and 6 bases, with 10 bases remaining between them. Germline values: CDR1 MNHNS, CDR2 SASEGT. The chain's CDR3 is CASSEVRAVNSPLHF. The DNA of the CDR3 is TGTGCCAGCAGTGAAGTGAGGGCGGTTAATTCACCCCTCCACTTT.